The sequence of this TCR beta chain was determined in a study of siplizumab effects on memory and regulatory T cells. Whole-study results and caveats: Phenotypic classification as naive or memory proved unattainable for roughly 80-96% of proliferating CD4+ or CD8+ clones. Solely a minor proportion of alloreactive clones could be assigned to unstimulated subsets. Among sequences traceable to unstimulated CD4+ memory cells, alloreactive ones were significantly reduced by siplizumab.

Of note for this clone: Its matching antigen is unknown.

For every sample, some 10^5 TCR templates were assayed. Repertoires were generated with immunoSEQ multiplex PCR, while TCRdb's copy carries only in-frame clones and drops some. The table records approximately 100,000 clones, 92% of them present only once. Germline CDR1 and CDR2: MNHEY and SVGAGI. This CDR3 is built from 13 residues. With V trimmed by 10 bases and J by 2 bases, 6 bases remained unmatched. The clonotype was recovered from a human donor in good health. The specimen was Tregs sorted from blood. The chain has TRBV6-5 and TRBJ2-5; 8 bases are a match to TRBD2. The CDR3 protein is CATLLAGQETQYF. In DNA, the CDR3 is TGTGCCACCCTATTAGCGGGACAAGAGACCCAGTACTTC.